This T cell receptor beta chain was found in a study of T cells after yellow fever vaccination (dated by TCRdb to the late 2010s). For the study in its entirety: Libraries from fractions with low cell numbers were prepared with the SMART-Seq v4 Ultra Low Input RNA kit. Bulk TCR alpha and beta repertoires were sequenced longitudinally to track T-cell clones before and after primary and booster YFV17D yellow fever vaccination. The cohort comprised two healthy male donors, one aged 18 to 29 and one aged 30 to 39 years. Blood was collected at multiple timepoints before and after primary and secondary immunization, and bulk PBMC replicates and cell subsets were isolated.

CDR3 length: 12 amino acids, cysteine to phenylalanine. CDR3 DNA is the only sequence kept; it has 36 bases, read in frame from the first base. The CDR1 and CDR2 encoded by the germline V gene (reference sequence) are DFQATT and SNEGSKA. V and J are trimmed by 8 bases and 6 bases, and the gene matches miss 6 bases of the junction. This specimen's treatment or condition label, interpreted: live attenuated yellow fever vaccine strain. A standard Ficoll-Paque protocol was used to isolate PBMCs from peripheral blood. Dynabeads CD4 and CD8 positive selection kits were used to isolate CD4 and CD8 T-cell fractions. TriZol was used to extract RNA from bulk PBMCs, from CD4 and CD8 fractions, and from dextramer-positive and dextramer-negative fractions. Here is what the overall study found, with its caveats: Computational filtering was needed because FACS-sorted repertoires could contain abundant contaminating clonotypes from the bulk population. After the booster, most clones that had expanded after primary vaccination were detected again (nearly 98% of CD4 and more than 80% of CD8), suggesting broad maintenance of memory. A small share of clonotypes was detected in both CD4 and CD8 compartments, with the overlap likely arising from convergent recombination. Only a couple of donors were included in the study, so the extent to which the findings can be generalized is limited. Compared with the primary T-cell response, the secondary T-cell response was weaker but faster, peaking on day 5 rather than day 15.

TCR cDNA was synthesized by 5'RACE template switching, through which a universal primer site and unique molecular identifiers were introduced. Priming for cDNA synthesis came from both the TCR alpha and TCR beta constant segments. Library amplification used two PCR steps, and the second PCR step added sample barcodes and sequencing adapters. Libraries were sequenced on Illumina HiSeq 2500 (2x100 bp) or NovaSeq (2x150 bp). The original methods were these. Reads were demultiplexed and collapsed into UMI consensus sequences with MIGEC, and V(D)J alignment was performed with MiXCR. Vaccine-responding clonotypes were defined with edgeR using replicate PBMC samples, requiring FDR below 0.01 and a log2 fold change above 5 up to day 15. CD4 or CD8 identity was assigned to each bulk clonotype according to whether the clonotype was present at higher abundance in the sequenced CD4 repertoire or the sequenced CD8 repertoire. TCRdb handled the public reads itself, with Q25 trimming in fastp and clone calling in MiXCR, and kept productive beta chains. Each CDR3 protein gets just one entry, which takes the most common genes and DNA from the rows behind it. These V and J calls are TCRdb output, not the study's own analysis. In this sample the table shows around 250,000 distinct CDR3 sequences, less than 9% of which occur a single time. The ten largest account for roughly 0.93% of the sample.

This clonotype appeared a few times. No cognate antigen has been identified for it. Base qualities are missing; no much larger clone stands one base away. The sequencing here drew on CD4+ T cells sorted from PBMCs, taken 15 days after the yellow fever booster vaccination. The chain employs TRBV20-1 and TRBJ1-1; 10 central bases correspond to TRBD1. This TCR derives from a man aged 25-45 years who received the YFV17D yellow fever vaccine. The CDR3 protein: CSLRDRGSEAFF. The nucleotides are TGCAGTCTCCGGGACAGGGGATCTGAAGCTTTCTTT.